The 10 T cell receptor beta chains below were found in one sample sequenced in a study of blood T cells in healthy people across ages. A second PCR, run for about 7 to 11 cycles, used a sample-barcoded 5' primer plus a J-beta primer mix. In TCRdb, the 5' RACE reads were re-called with MiXCR into one record per CDR3 protein. The profile shows over 1,500,000 distinct CDR3 sequences, approximately 50% of them singletons. Sequenced sample: blood. The receptors were sampled from a woman aged 40 to 50 in good health.

This clonotype has just a few counts. This chain uses TRBV27 with TRBJ2-3; tentatively, D is TRBD2 (6 bases). The germline V gene has CDR1 MNHEY and CDR2 SMNVEV (reference sequence). This CDR3 comprises 16 residues. The V end was cut by 3 bases, the J end by 2 bases, with 15 bases between. CDR3 nucleotides: TGTGCCAGCAGTTTTTCCCGCGGGGCGGTCACAGATACGCAGTATTTT. Protein sequence: CASSFSRGAVTDTQYF.

This sequence joins TRBV4-3 and TRBJ2-7, with D perhaps TRBD1 or TRBD2 (6 bases each). V gave up 2 bases and J gave up 7 bases, with 21 bases separating them. The CDR3 is made up of 16 amino acids. Germline V gives CDR1 LGHNA, CDR2 YSLEER. In DNA, the CDR3 is TGCGCCAGCAGCCAACGCGCGGGGACACGCTGGGGGGAGCAGTACTTC. Translating it yields CASSQRAGTRWGEQYF.

This CDR3 reads CASSLESGGGQTQYF. For the CDR3, the DNA is TGTGCCAGCAGCTTAGAGTCGGGGGGCGGGCAGACCCAGTACTTC. The genes are TRBV11-1 and TRBJ2-5, with TRBD2 as a possible D gene (7 bases). Trimming stripped 1 base from V and 6 bases from J, with 15 bases between. This CDR3 has 15 residues. Per the germline V gene, CDR1 is SGHAT and CDR2 is FQDESV (reference sequence). Based on the CDR3 plus reference TRBV11-1 and TRBJ2-5, the full variable domain is EAEVAQSPRYKITEKSQAVAFWCDPISGHATLYWYRQILGQGPELLVQFQDESVVDDSQLPKDRFSAERLKGVDSTLKIQPAELGDSAMYLCASSLESGGGQTQYFGPGTRLLVL.

V gene TRBV12-3 or TRBV12-4 combines with J gene TRBJ2-7; 9 bases are shared with TRBD1. The CDR3 runs to 15 residues. V was clipped by 1 base and J by 2 bases; unmatched bases: 3. CDR3 loop: CASSLDGTGTYEQYF. The CDR3 coding sequence is TGTGCCAGCAGTTTAGACGGGACAGGGACCTACGAGCAGTACTTC.

This clonotype has only a few counts. The chain joins TRBV29-1 to TRBJ2-3, with TRBD1 as a possible D gene (5 bases). The CDR3 consists of 12 residues. V dropped 4 bases and J dropped 4 bases, with 9 bases sitting between them. Per the germline V gene, CDR1 is SQVTM and CDR2 is ANQGSEA. The CDR3 loop reads CSVGRGPDTQYF. Written as DNA, the CDR3 is TGCAGCGTTGGTAGGGGCCCAGATACGCAGTATTTT.

V is TRBV20-1 and J is TRBJ2-3, with TRBD2 matching 11 bases. The V segment lost 0 bases and the J segment 6 bases; nucleotides outside the gene matches: 5. Germline V lookup: CDR1 DFQATT, CDR2 SNEGSKA (reference sequence). The CDR3 has 15 residues. CDR3 region: CSARDGRTSGDTQYF. The CDR3, as DNA: TGCAGTGCTAGAGATGGGAGGACTAGCGGGGATACGCAGTATTTT.

DNA of the CDR3: TGTGCCACCAGCAGAGGCCGGGGGCTCGACACCGGGGAGCTGTTTTTT. Residues: CATSRGRGLDTGELFF. V and J are TRBV15 and TRBJ2-2; D possibly uses TRBD1 or TRBD2 (6 bases each). Between the trimmed V and J ends, which lost 1 base and 3 bases, there was a span of 12 bases. The CDR3 runs 16 residues. Germline assignment: CDR1 LNHNV and CDR2 YYDKDF (reference sequence).

The rearrangement links TRBV28 to TRBJ2-3; D gene unclear. Germline loops: CDR1 MDHEN, CDR2 SYDVKM. This CDR3 is 13 amino acids long. With 4 bases removed from V and 5 bases from J, the gap between germline ends came to 10 bases. The CDR3 DNA is TGTGCCAGCAGTTGGAGAATTGGAGATACGCAGTATTTT. Amino acid sequence: CASSWRIGDTQYF.

This sequence joins TRBV12-3 or TRBV12-4 and TRBJ1-6; 8 bases map to TRBD1. This CDR3 contains 17 residues. After removal of 5 bases from V and 10 bases from J, the junction contained 16 bases not matched to a gene. The CDR3 spells CASSPPTWQGADSPLHF. The CDR3 coding sequence is TGTGCCAGCAGTCCCCCGACCTGGCAGGGGGCAGACTCACCCCTCCACTTT.

The rearrangement uses TRBV5-1 and TRBJ2-5; no definite D call. CDR1 SGHRS and CDR2 YFSETQ come from the germline V gene. Trimming removed 3 bases at V and 1 base at J, with 10 bases between. This CDR3 is built from 14 residues. This CDR3 is CASSSGNTQETQYF. CDR3 nucleotide sequence: TGCGCCAGCAGCTCGGGTAACACCCAAGAGACCCAGTACTTC.